Reported below is one TCR beta chain. No cognate antigen has been identified for it. There are no base qualities to consult, and no much larger clone falls within one base. Libraries were made using the immunoSEQ multiplex PCR assay. TCRdb holds this immuneACCESS table with in-frame rearrangements only. Some clones are missing; in checked studies, unresolved V genes explain under half, and the rest has no known cause. The table for this sample lists tens of thousands of clones; about 93% of them were counted only once. The top ten clonotypes cover about 0.33% of the sample. Between the V and J ends, shortened by 4 bases and 0 bases respectively, the junction contains 14 bases. Counted from cysteine to phenylalanine, this CDR3 has 16 amino acids. The retained sequence is limited to the CDR3, 48 bases, with the frame set at the first base. The germline V gene encodes CDR1 SGHVS and CDR2 FQNEAQ. This record comes from a study of T cell changes during pregnancy in multiple sclerosis (dated by TCRdb to about 2019). Context from the whole study: The study examined how the T cell repertoire changed over the course of pregnancy in women with multiple sclerosis.

This TCR was recovered from a female donor with multiple sclerosis, enrolled in a pregnancy study. The V and J segments used are TRBV7-8 and TRBJ2-3, and TRBD2 may be the D gene, going by 6 matching bases. Source: CD4+ T cells from peripheral blood mononuclear cells, taken before pregnancy. The CDR3 corresponds to CASSYSGTPSTDTQYF. The base sequence is TGTGCCAGCAGCTATTCCGGGACTCCCAGCACAGATACGCAGTATTTT.